This TCR beta chain stems from a study of blood T cells in healthy people across ages (dated by TCRdb to between 2014 and 2017). Turning to the overall study: Template switching captured roughly one uniquely barcoded TCR beta cDNA molecule per two T cells in model experiments. Donors of different ages were randomly distributed across sequencing lanes to avoid experimental bias. Using the same blood draw, the study looked at two additional independent replicas of 1 million unique cDNA reads for two donors, one aged 18 to 30 and the other aged 80 or older. Using deep sequencing normalized with unique cDNA molecular identifiers, the study measured how TCR beta repertoire diversity changes with age. The donors were split into four age groups: young (average roughly 15 years), middle-aged (about 40), aged (roughly 68) and long-lived (over 80). Broad study findings and their caveats: A strong correlation was found between observed TCR beta diversity and the percentage of naive T cells measured by flow cytometry. As age increased, observed TCR beta diversity per million T cells dropped in a roughly linear way, and a significant reduction was already evident by age approximately 40. Compared with the aged group, more naive CD4+ T cells, fewer expanded clones and increased TCR diversity were shown by the long-lived group, suggesting age selection. Total diversity estimates from one million sequenced T cells were considered lower bounds and underestimates. Conclusive comparison of naive and antigen-experienced compartments was prevented by the profiling of bulk unsorted PBMCs. Because donor CMV infection status was unknown, age-related changes in expanded clonotypes were potentially confounded.

Library construction relied on 5' RACE. Sequencing used an Illumina HiSeq 2500. The second PCR ran for roughly 7 to 11 cycles and used a J-beta primer mix along with a sample-barcoded 5' primer. A template-switch 5' adaptor carrying 12 random nucleotides introduced a unique molecular identifier onto each TCR beta cDNA molecule. Each sample yielded at least 2.5 million CDR3-containing paired-end reads. All of the RNA was converted into first-strand cDNA using the Mint cDNA synthesis kit, with a TRBC-specific oligonucleotide serving as the primer. Following uracil-DNA glycosylase treatment, all cDNA underwent a first 18-cycle PCR with the universal primers M1SS and BC2_uni_R. As for the original processing: For normalization, 1 million high-quality reads, each with a distinct molecular identifier, were randomly selected from each sample. Instead of being binned into consensus sequences, reads that shared molecular identifiers were thrown out. MiTCR, set to a Q25 quality threshold and the strictest error-elimination algorithm, was used for CDR3 identification, clonotype clustering and error correction. A nonparametric unseen species model with Euler transformation was used to estimate a lower bound on total TCR beta diversity. In-frame beta chains were kept once TCRdb had trimmed the public reads at Q25 with fastp and called clones with MiXCR. Rows merge per CDR3 protein into single entries with the most common DNA and genes. For this entry, the V and J calls and clone size follow TCRdb and not the study's own pipeline. For this sample the table gives around 1.7 million distinct CDR3 sequences, of which under 30% were detected only once. The top ten clones comprise about 7.7% of the sample.

From the germline V gene, CDR1 is SGHRS and CDR2 is YFSETQ. From cysteine to phenylalanine, the CDR3 is 13 amino acids long. Only CDR3 DNA is held: 39 bases, read in frame from base 1. For this clonotype: The antigen it recognizes is unknown. Base qualities are not at hand, and no much larger clone is one base apart.

The donors were 40 or so Caucasian individuals from Russia, aged roughly 6 to 90 years, who were systemically healthy. Each donor gave 8 to 10 milliliters of peripheral blood, collected into EDTA-treated Vacutainer tubes. Ficoll-Paque density-gradient centrifugation was used to isolate PBMCs, with at least 7 million per sample. Trizol reagent was used to extract total RNA from the PBMCs, yielding at least 5 micrograms per sample. For every donor, an aliquot of PBMCs went through flow cytometry to measure the percentages of naive CD45RAhigh/CD27high T cells. The origin of this receptor is a woman in her thirties in good health. The sample was blood. The rearrangement joined TRBV5-1 to TRBJ2-4; there is no confident call for the D gene. The closer fit of TRBJ2-7 to the DNA end suggests the J call may be wrong. The DNA sequence follows: TGCGCCAGTATGAAGGACGTCGCCTACGAGCAGTACTTC. This gives the protein CASMKDVAYEQYF.